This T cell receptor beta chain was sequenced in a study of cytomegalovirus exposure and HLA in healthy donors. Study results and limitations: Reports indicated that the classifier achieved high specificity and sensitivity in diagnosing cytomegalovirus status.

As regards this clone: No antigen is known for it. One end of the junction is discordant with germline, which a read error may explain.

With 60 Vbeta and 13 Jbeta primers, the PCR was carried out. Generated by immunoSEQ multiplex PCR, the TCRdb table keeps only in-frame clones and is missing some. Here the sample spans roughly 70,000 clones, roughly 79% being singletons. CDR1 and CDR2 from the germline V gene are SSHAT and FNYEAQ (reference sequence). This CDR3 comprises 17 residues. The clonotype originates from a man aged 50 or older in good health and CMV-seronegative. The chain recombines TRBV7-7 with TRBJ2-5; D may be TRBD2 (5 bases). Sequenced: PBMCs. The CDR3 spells CASIQMDCRFSARTQYF. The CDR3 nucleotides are TGTGCTAGCATCCAAATGGACTGTAGATTCTCCGCTAGGACCCAGTACTTC.